This T cell receptor beta chain was profiled in a study of cytomegalovirus exposure and HLA in healthy donors. With 4 bases removed from V and 0 bases from J, the gap between germline ends came to 8 bases. CDR3 length: 14 amino acids. Germline-derived CDR1 and CDR2 are SGHRS and YFSETQ. PCR employed 60 Vbeta and 13 Jbeta primers. TCRdb's table, derived via immunoSEQ multiplex PCR, lists solely in-frame clones and lacks some. The sample yields 85,000 to 120,000 clones, 60% to 80% seen once. This clone was observed a few times. Material: PBMCs. The chain has TRBV5-1 and TRBJ2-4; D is possibly TRBD2 (6 bases). This TCR came from a male donor in good health and CMV-seropositive. CDR3 in amino acids: CASSKGLAKNIQYF. DNA of the CDR3: TGCGCCAGCAGCAAGGGACTAGCCAAAAACATTCAGTACTTC.